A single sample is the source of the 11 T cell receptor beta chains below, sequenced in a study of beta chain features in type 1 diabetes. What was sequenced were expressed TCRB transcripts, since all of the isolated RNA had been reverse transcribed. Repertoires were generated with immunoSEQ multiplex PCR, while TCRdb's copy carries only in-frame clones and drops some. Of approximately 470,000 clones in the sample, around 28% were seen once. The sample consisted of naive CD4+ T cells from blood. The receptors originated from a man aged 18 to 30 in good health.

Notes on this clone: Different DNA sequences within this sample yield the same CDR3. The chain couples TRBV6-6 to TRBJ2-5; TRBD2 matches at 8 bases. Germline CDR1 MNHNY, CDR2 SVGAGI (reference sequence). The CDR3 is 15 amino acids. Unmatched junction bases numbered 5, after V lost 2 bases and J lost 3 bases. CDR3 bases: TGTGCCAGCAGTTACCCCGGGAGGGGCAAAGAGACCCAGTACTTC. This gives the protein CASSYPGRGKETQYF.

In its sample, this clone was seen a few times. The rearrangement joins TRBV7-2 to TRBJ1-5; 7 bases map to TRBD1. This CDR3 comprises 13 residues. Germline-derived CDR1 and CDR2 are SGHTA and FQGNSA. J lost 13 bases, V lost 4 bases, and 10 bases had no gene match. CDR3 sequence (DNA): TGTGCCAGCAGCTGGCGGCCGGGGGGACAGCAGCATTTT. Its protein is CASSWRPGGQQHF.

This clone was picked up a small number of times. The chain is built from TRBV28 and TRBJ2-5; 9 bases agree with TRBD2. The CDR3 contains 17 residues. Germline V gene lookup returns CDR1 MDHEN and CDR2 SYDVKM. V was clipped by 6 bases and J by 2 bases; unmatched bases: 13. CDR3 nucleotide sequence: TGTGCCAGCAGGGGAACCCAGCGCGGGAGGGGGCAAGAGACCCAGTACTTC. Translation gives CASRGTQRGRGQETQYF.

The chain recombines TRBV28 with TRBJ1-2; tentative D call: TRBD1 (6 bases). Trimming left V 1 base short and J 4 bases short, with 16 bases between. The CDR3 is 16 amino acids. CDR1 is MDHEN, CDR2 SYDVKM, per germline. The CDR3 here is CASSLYSGTSAYGYTF. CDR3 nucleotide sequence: TGTGCCAGCAGTTTATACTCAGGGACATCGGCCTATGGCTACACCTTC.

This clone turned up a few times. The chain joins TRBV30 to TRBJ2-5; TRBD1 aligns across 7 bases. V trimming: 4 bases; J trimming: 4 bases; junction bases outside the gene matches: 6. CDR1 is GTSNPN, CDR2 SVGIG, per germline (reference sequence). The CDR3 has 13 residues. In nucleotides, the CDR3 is TGTGCCTGGATGAGGGGACAGCCAGAGACCCAGTACTTC. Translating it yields CAWMRGQPETQYF.

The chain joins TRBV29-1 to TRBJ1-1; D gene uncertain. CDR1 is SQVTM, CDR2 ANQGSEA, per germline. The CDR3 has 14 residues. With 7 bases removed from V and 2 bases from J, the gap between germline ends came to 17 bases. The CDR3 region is CSGFRFGRNTEAFF. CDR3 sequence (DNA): TGCAGCGGCTTTCGCTTCGGCAGAAACACTGAAGCTTTCTTT.

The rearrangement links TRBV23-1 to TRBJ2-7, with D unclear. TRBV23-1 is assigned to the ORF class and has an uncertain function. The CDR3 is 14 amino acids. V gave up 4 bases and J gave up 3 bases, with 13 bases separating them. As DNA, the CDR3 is TGCGCCAGCAGTCTGGCAGCCCAGATCTACGAGCAGTACTTC. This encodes CASSLAAQIYEQYF.

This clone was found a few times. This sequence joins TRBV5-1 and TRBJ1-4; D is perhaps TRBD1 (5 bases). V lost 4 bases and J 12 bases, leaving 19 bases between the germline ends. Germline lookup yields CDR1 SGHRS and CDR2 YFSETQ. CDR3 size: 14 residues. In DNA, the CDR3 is TGCGCCAGCAGCCCCGGGACGGAGTTGAACGAACTGTTTTTT. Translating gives CASSPGTELNELFF. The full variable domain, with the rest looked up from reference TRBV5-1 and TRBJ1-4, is KAGVTQTPRYLIKTRGQQVTLSCSPISGHRSVSWYQQTPGQGLQFLFEYFSETQRNKGNFPGRFSGRQFSNSRSEMNVSTLELGDSALYLCASSPGTELNELFFGSGTQLSVL.

For the CDR3, the DNA is TGTGCCATCAGTCAGGACAGGGCCGGCGAGCAGTACTTC. It translates to CAISQDRAGEQYF. The chain joins TRBV10-3 to TRBJ2-7; 8 nucleotides line up with TRBD1. This CDR3 is 13 amino acids long. Germline V gene lookup returns CDR1 ENHRY and CDR2 SYGVKD. The V segment lost 5 bases and the J segment 6 bases; nucleotides outside the gene matches: 6.

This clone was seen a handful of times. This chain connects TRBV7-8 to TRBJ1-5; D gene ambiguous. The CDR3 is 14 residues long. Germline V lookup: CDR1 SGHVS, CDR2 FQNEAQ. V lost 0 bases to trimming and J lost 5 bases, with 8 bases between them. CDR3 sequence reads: CASSLASRDQPQHF. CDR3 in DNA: TGTGCCAGCAGCTTAGCTTCGAGGGATCAGCCCCAGCATTTT.

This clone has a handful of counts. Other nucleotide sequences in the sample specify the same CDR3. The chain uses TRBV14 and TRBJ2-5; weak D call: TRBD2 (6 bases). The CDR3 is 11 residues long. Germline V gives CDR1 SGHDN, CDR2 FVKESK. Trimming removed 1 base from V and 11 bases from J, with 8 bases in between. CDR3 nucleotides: TGTGCCAGCAGCCAAGGGGGGACTCAGTACTTC. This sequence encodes CASSQGGTQYF.